Given below is one T cell receptor (beta chain) in context. These data belong to a study of T cell clones after liver transplantation. Repertoires were generated with immunoSEQ multiplex PCR, while TCRdb's copy carries only in-frame clones and drops some. The sample includes about 75,000 clones, 80% to 85% of them seen just once. The CDR3 extends over 12 amino acids. V was pared by 6 bases and J by 6 bases, with 9 bases between. CDR1 MDHEN and CDR2 SYDVKM come from the germline V gene. The gene calls are TRBV28 and TRBJ2-1; D is unresolved. This material consisted of CD4+ T cells from blood, taken about 50 months after liver transplant. The sequence came from a human patient who received a liver transplant. T cells may partly derive from the graft donor. As DNA, the CDR3 is TGTGCCAGCAGCCTCGTCGGCAATGAGCAGTTCTTC. Protein sequence: CASSLVGNEQFF.